The 27 T cell receptor beta chains presented below share a single source sample, sequenced in a study of shared clonotypes between healthy human individuals (dated by TCRdb to 2020 to 2022). The receptor library was made with the immunoSEQ multiplex PCR assay. This is the immuneACCESS table as TCRdb keeps it, with only in-frame sequences that have V and J called. A part of the clones is gone; compared with another copy, unresolved V genes explain less than half, and the rest is unexplained. In this sample the table shows a few million clones, just over 90% of which occur a single time. Of the sample, under 0.15% is held by the ten largest clones. The sequencing input was naive CD4+ T cells sorted from blood. Explained via the paper, the cell subset or site label denotes: CD45RA+ positively selected. The receptors shown here come from a man younger than 35 in good health.

As regards this clone: Other DNA sequences of this sample code for an identical CDR3. The chain couples TRBV14 to TRBJ2-3, with D hard to call. Trimming shortened V by 1 base and J by 3 bases, and 5 bases separated the two germline ends. The CDR3 is 13 amino acids. CDR1 and CDR2 from the germline V gene are SGHDN and FVKESK. The CDR3 DNA reads TGTGCCAGCAGCCAAGTAGGAACAGATACGCAGTATTTT. Translated, it gives CASSQVGTDTQYF.

The chain is built from TRBV6-5 and TRBJ2-1; perhaps TRBD1 as D (6 bases). Between the trimmed V and J ends, which lost 6 bases and 4 bases, there was a span of 13 bases. CDR1 MNHEY and CDR2 SVGAGI come from the germline V gene. The CDR3 consists of 14 residues. The CDR3 region is CASRRTGSYNEQFF. The CDR3 coding sequence is TGTGCCAGCAGACGAACAGGGTCTTACAATGAGCAGTTCTTC.

The CDR3 DNA reads TGTGCCAGTAGTGCCCGACAGGTAGGAACAGATACGCAGTATTTT. It specifies CASSARQVGTDTQYF. The rearrangement joins TRBV19 to TRBJ2-3; TRBD1 might be the D (6 bases). V was shortened by 5 bases and J by 3 bases, with 15 bases between the two germline ends. The CDR3 length is 15 residues. Germline V gene data show CDR1 as LNHDA and CDR2 as SQIVND (reference sequence).

The chain is built from TRBV7-2 and TRBJ2-7, with D possibly TRBD1 on 6 matching bases. The V gene's germline CDR1 is SGHTA and CDR2 FQGNSA. The ends were cut back, 6 bases at V and 4 bases at J, with 16 bases in the middle. CDR3 length equals 14 residues. Here the CDR3 DNA reads TGTGCCAGCAGTTTAATCGGGACAACATACGAGCAGTACTTC. Protein: CASSLIGTTYEQYF.

To note about this clone: The junction does not match germline at one end; this may be a read error. This chain uses TRBV7-7 with TRBJ1-1; weak D call: TRBD1 (6 bases). The germline V gene has CDR1 SSHAT and CDR2 FNYEAQ (reference sequence). The CDR3 has 14 residues. Here the CDR3 reads CASSLSGGPTEAFF. The CDR3 nucleotides read TGTGCTAGCAGCTTATCGGGGGGCCCTACTGAAGCTTTCTTT.

The chain employs TRBV6-6 and TRBJ1-1; D is uncertain. CDR1 and CDR2 from the germline V gene are MNHNY and SVGAGI (reference sequence). This CDR3 has 13 residues. Trimming shortened V by 2 bases and J by 3 bases, and 7 bases separated the two germline ends. CDR3 coding DNA: TGTGCCAGCAGTTACGGGAGGGACACTGAAGCTTTCTTT. It translates to CASSYGRDTEAFF.

Points on this clone: The sample carries other DNA sequences with the same CDR3. This sequence joins TRBV19 and TRBJ1-2; D remains unclear. The CDR3 runs 12 residues. V was cut by 8 bases and J by 2 bases, with 9 bases left in between. Germline assignment: CDR1 LNHDA and CDR2 SQIVND (reference sequence). CDR3 bases: TGTGCCAGTCGGACCGAGAACTATGGCTACACCTTC. Encoded protein: CASRTENYGYTF.

Worth noting for this clone: An end of the junction does not agree with germline; a read error may underlie this. V gene TRBV6-5 combines with J gene TRBJ1-1; D not certain. CDR1 is MNHEY and CDR2 is SVGAGI in the germline V gene. The CDR3 contains 15 residues. Written as DNA, the CDR3 is TGTGCCAGCAGCTACTCCTTAGGCGTGAACACTGAAGCTTTCTTT. This sequence encodes CASSYSLGVNTEAFF.

The chain employs TRBV19 and TRBJ2-3, with a tentative D call TRBD2 (6 bases). Trimming cost V 1 base and J 0 bases, with 8 bases left between them. CDR3 length: 15 residues. Germline lookup yields CDR1 LNHDA and CDR2 SQIVND (reference sequence). In DNA form, the CDR3 reads TGTGCCAGTAGTATAGTCGGGGGAAGCACAGATACGCAGTATTTT. Amino acids: CASSIVGGSTDTQYF.

The rearrangement links TRBV7-2 to TRBJ1-4; no clear D gene. The V gene lost 5 bases and the J gene lost 8 bases, with 18 bases spanning the gap. Germline CDR1 and CDR2: SGHTA and FQGNSA. The CDR3 contains 15 residues. The CDR3 DNA follows: TGTGCCAGCAGCATCCGGACGGGTCCCATCGAAAAACTGTTTTTT. Translated: CASSIRTGPIEKLFF.

V and J are TRBV29-1 and TRBJ1-5; D remains ambiguous. Germline V lookup: CDR1 SQVTM, CDR2 ANQGSEA. The CDR3 contains 12 residues. V was trimmed by 4 bases and J by 0 bases, leaving 4 bases between them. DNA of the CDR3: TGCAGCGTTGGCTATAGCAATCAGCCCCAGCATTTT. It specifies CSVGYSNQPQHF. Combining the CDR3 with reference TRBV29-1 and TRBJ1-5 gives the whole variable domain SAVISQKPSRDICQRGTSLTIQCQVDSQVTMMFWYRQQPGQSLTLIATANQGSEATYESGFVIDKFPISRPNLTFSTLTVSNMSPEDSSIYLCSVGYSNQPQHFGDGTRLSIL.

The V call is TRBV4-1, the J call TRBJ1-5; 10 bases line up with TRBD1. After removal of 0 bases from V and 2 bases from J, the junction contained 4 bases not matched to a gene. CDR1 and CDR2 from the germline V gene are MGHRA and YSYEKL. The CDR3 consists of 17 residues. CDR3 region: CASSQDPGTGGNQPQHF. In DNA, the CDR3 is TGCGCCAGCAGCCAAGATCCCGGGACAGGGGGCAATCAGCCCCAGCATTTT.

The chain carries TRBV4-1 and TRBJ1-5; tentative D call: TRBD1 (5 bases). V lost 5 bases, J lost 0 bases, and 14 bases lay in between. Germline V CDR1 and CDR2: MGHRA, YSYEKL. The CDR3 is made up of 16 amino acids. CDR3 residues: CASSWGRGYSNQPQHF. CDR3 nucleotide sequence: TGCGCCAGCAGCTGGGGACGGGGATATAGCAATCAGCCCCAGCATTTT.

The chain employs TRBV18 and TRBJ2-3, with D uncertain. Trimming shortened V by 0 bases and J by 5 bases, and 3 bases separated the two germline ends. Germline CDR1 and CDR2: KGHSH and LQKENI. CDR3 length equals 12 residues. Here the CDR3 reads CASSPPIDTQYF. CDR3 coding DNA: TGTGCCAGCTCACCACCTATAGATACGCAGTATTTT.

The CDR3 spells CASSYSSGVDTYEQYF. DNA for the CDR3: TGCGCCAGCAGCTATTCTTCAGGGGTGGATACCTACGAGCAGTACTTC. V gene TRBV5-1 combines with J gene TRBJ2-7; possible D gene TRBD1, 6 bases. CDR3 length: 16 amino acids. Trimming removed 3 bases from V and 2 bases from J, with 18 bases in between. From germline, CDR1 is SGHRS and CDR2 YFSETQ. Variable domain in full (rest from reference TRBV5-1 and TRBJ2-7): KAGVTQTPRYLIKTRGQQVTLSCSPISGHRSVSWYQQTPGQGLQFLFEYFSETQRNKGNFPGRFSGRQFSNSRSEMNVSTLELGDSALYLCASSYSSGVDTYEQYFGPGTRLTVT.

The CDR3 region has the DNA TGTGCCAGCAGTTCAGGACTAGCGGAAGAGACCCAGTACTTC. Residues: CASSSGLAEETQYF. The rearrangement links TRBV6-5 to TRBJ2-5; 10 bases are shared with TRBD2. This CDR3 is 14 amino acids long. The V segment lost 4 bases and the J segment 3 bases; nucleotides outside the gene matches: 2. The germline gives CDR1 MNHEY, CDR2 SVGAGI.

The count of this clone is one. This sequence joins TRBV5-5 and TRBJ2-1; 10 bases are shared with TRBD2. Germline assignment: CDR1 SGHKS and CDR2 YYEKEE (reference sequence). With V trimmed by 4 bases and J by 3 bases, 4 bases remained unmatched. CDR3 length: 15 amino acids. Here the CDR3 reads CASSPGLAVYNEQFF. The CDR3 nucleotides are TGTGCCAGCAGCCCCGGACTAGCGGTCTACAATGAGCAGTTCTTC.

The CDR3 sequence is CASSKGGGGDEQFF. In nucleotides, the CDR3 is TGTGCCAGTAGTAAGGGGGGTGGCGGTGATGAGCAGTTCTTC. This chain joins TRBV19 and TRBJ2-1; D may match TRBD1 or TRBD2 (6 bases each). Trimming shortened V by 4 bases and J by 8 bases, and 15 bases separated the two germline ends. This CDR3 region has 14 residues. CDR1 and CDR2 (germline): LNHDA, SQIVND (reference sequence).

About this clone itself: The junction does not match germline at one end; this may be a read error. As DNA, the CDR3 is TGTGCGAGTAGGGGACTAGCGGGTCGGAATGAGCAGTTCTTC. Protein: CASRGLAGRNEQFF. The chain links TRBV19 to TRBJ2-1, with 12 bases identical to TRBD2. The CDR3 runs 14 residues. From germline, CDR1 is LNHDA and CDR2 SQIVND (reference sequence).

This sequence joins TRBV28 and TRBJ1-5, with a possible D match to TRBD1 (5 bases). V was cut by 5 bases and J by 3 bases, with 17 bases left in between. CDR1 MDHEN and CDR2 SYDVKM come from the germline V gene. This CDR3 is 16 amino acids long. CDR3: CASSDSHAGINQPQHF. The CDR3, as DNA: TGTGCCAGCAGTGACAGTCACGCAGGTATCAATCAGCCCCAGCATTTT.

This chain uses TRBV10-3 with TRBJ2-1; TRBD1 might be the D (8 bases). The CDR3 is 15 amino acids. Germline V gives CDR1 ENHRY, CDR2 SYGVKD. The V gene lost 10 bases and the J gene lost 0 bases, with 16 bases spanning the gap. CDR3 sequence: CATKQGGISYNEQFF. CDR3 in DNA: TGTGCCACCAAACAGGGGGGGATCTCCTACAATGAGCAGTTCTTC.

This chain links TRBV4-1 with TRBJ1-1; a weak D match, TRBD1 (5 bases). Germline assignment: CDR1 MGHRA and CDR2 YSYEKL. The CDR3 extends over 17 amino acids. Trimming pared 1 base from V and 2 bases from J, leaving 17 bases between. For the CDR3, the DNA is TGCGCCAGCAGCCAAGGACGCTTGGGACTGTTCAACACTGAAGCTTTCTTT. It is translated as CASSQGRLGLFNTEAFF.

The chain has TRBV12-2 and TRBJ2-1; the table names TRBD2, a call not compared with the DNA. TRBV12-2 corresponds to a pseudogene. The CDR3 has 18 amino acids. CDR3 loop: CASRLKCAPSGTYNEQFF. As DNA, the CDR3 is TGTGCAAGTCGCTTAAAATGTGCTCCTAGCGGGACCTACAATGAGCAGTTCTTC.

The chain is built from TRBV7-9 and TRBJ2-5; 8 bases align to TRBD2. Trimming took 2 bases from V and 5 from J; bases not matched to a gene: 7. CDR1 and CDR2 from the germline V gene are SEHNR and FQNEAQ (reference sequence). CDR3 length: 15 residues. The CDR3, as DNA: TGTGCCAGCAGCTTAAGCCCGGGACTAGGGGAGACCCAGTACTTC. Its protein product is CASSLSPGLGETQYF.

The chain couples TRBV2 to TRBJ1-4; unclear D gene. The germline CDR1 and CDR2 sequences are SNHLY and FYNNEI. Trimming removed 3 bases from V and 8 bases from J, with 7 bases in between. The CDR3 runs to 12 residues. The CDR3 sequence is CASSDGGEKLFF. The CDR3 nucleotides are TGTGCCAGCAGTGATGGAGGCGAAAAACTGTTTTTT.

V usage is TRBV4-1 and J usage is TRBJ1-4; 9 bases are shared with TRBD1. CDR3 length equals 17 residues. The germline gives CDR1 MGHRA, CDR2 YSYEKL. After removal of 2 bases from V and 0 bases from J, the junction contained 4 bases not matched to a gene. CDR3 bases: TGCGCCAGCAGCCAACACTGGGACAGGGCAACTAATGAAAAACTGTTTTTT. Protein product: CASSQHWDRATNEKLFF.

This chain uses TRBV27 with TRBJ1-2; D unclear. Germline V lookup: CDR1 MNHEY, CDR2 SMNVEV (reference sequence). This CDR3 has 13 amino acids. V was clipped by 4 bases and J by 3 bases, with 9 bases between them. CDR3 region: CASSSKLDYGYTF. The DNA for the CDR3 is TGTGCCAGCAGTTCTAAGCTGGACTATGGCTACACCTTC.